Below, 8 T cell receptor beta chains from the same sample are listed, as sequenced in a study of CD8+CD57+ T cells in acquired aplastic anemia. Researchers used genomic DNA as the template to profile TCR beta VDJ and CDR3. MiXCR was run by TCRdb on the reads, yielding one entry per CDR3 protein. Among approximately 130,000 distinct CDR3 sequences listed, approximately 50% were seen once. The patients chosen for sequencing had shown expansion of CD8+CD57+ cells (detected by flow cytometry). The sample comprised sorted CD4+, CD8+, or CD8+CD57+ T cells (not recorded which) from PBMCs. The receptor source for this set is a human donor with aplastic anemia.

A remark on this clonotype: A read error may produce the germline difference seen at one junction end. The chain links TRBV29-1 to TRBJ2-1, with 12 bases lining up with TRBD2. Germline assignment: CDR1 SQVTM and CDR2 ANQGSEA. The CDR3 has 18 amino acids. CDR3 residues: CSATGASGRESSYNKQFF. In DNA, the CDR3 is TGCAGCGCCACCGGGGCTAGCGGGAGGGAAAGCTCCTACAATAAGCAGTTCTTC.

The chain combines TRBV5-4 with TRBJ1-1; 9 positions match TRBD1. Trimming cost V 6 bases and J 6 bases; bases outside gene matches: 6. The CDR3 consists of 13 residues. Germline-derived CDR1 and CDR2 are SGHNT and YYREEE (reference sequence). The CDR3 DNA follows: TGTGCCAGCAACCGGGACAGGGAGTCTGAAGCTTTCTTT. It codes for CASNRDRESEAFF.

Only one count was recorded for this clonotype. The CDR3: CASSLSGSLQPQHF. The CDR3 region has the DNA TGTGCCAGCAGTTTGAGTGGGAGTCTTCAGCCCCAGCATTTT. V usage is TRBV27 and J usage is TRBJ1-5; unclear D gene. Trimming took off 3 bases at V and 6 bases at J, with 12 bases between the two ends. There are 14 residues in the CDR3. CDR1 MNHEY and CDR2 SMNVEV come from the germline V gene (reference sequence).

The rearrangement joins TRBV10-1 to TRBJ2-7; TRBD1 is a possible D gene (6 bases). V dropped 2 bases and J dropped 2 bases, with 13 bases sitting between them. Germline V gene data show CDR1 as WNHNN and CDR2 as SYGVQD (reference sequence). This CDR3 region has 15 residues. This CDR3 is CASSEHRDTTYEQYF. DNA of the CDR3: TGCGCCAGCAGTGAGCACCGGGACACGACCTACGAGCAGTACTTC.

The chain is built from TRBV7-9 and TRBJ1-3; D unresolved. Germline CDR1 and CDR2: SEHNR and FQNEAQ (reference sequence). The CDR3 length is 15 residues. V shed 0 bases and J shed 6 bases, with 12 bases lying between them. The CDR3 coding sequence is TGTGCCAGCAGCTTAGCGAGGCGCGGGGAAAACACCATATATTTT. Protein product: CASSLARRGENTIYF.

This clonotype was seen many times. The CDR3 coding sequence is TGTGCCACCAGCAGAGGGACCGGACAGGGCGGGGAGACCCAGTACTTC. It specifies CATSRGTGQGGETQYF. V usage is TRBV15 and J usage is TRBJ2-5; 8 bases match TRBD1. Germline trimming cut 1 base from V and 5 bases from J; bases unmatched to any gene: 9. Germline CDR1 is LNHNV and CDR2 is YYDKDF (reference sequence). The CDR3 length is 16 residues.

The chain combines TRBV19 with TRBJ2-2; D is undetermined. This CDR3 has 12 amino acids. With 4 bases removed from V and 7 bases from J, the gap between germline ends came to 7 bases. CDR1 and CDR2 from the germline V gene are LNHDA and SQIVND (reference sequence). CDR3 amino acids: CASSNRNGELFF. CDR3 nucleotide sequence: TGTGCCAGTAGTAACCGCAACGGGGAGCTGTTTTTT.

The CDR3 DNA reads TGCGCCAGCAGCTTGTCGGGAGGGGGAAATTCACCCCTCCACTTT. The encoded protein is CASSLSGGGNSPLHF. The chain links TRBV5-1 to TRBJ1-6, with D maybe TRBD1 (6 bases). Germline V gene lookup returns CDR1 SGHRS and CDR2 YFSETQ. The CDR3 has 15 amino acids. Trimming cost V 1 base and J 7 bases, with 12 bases left between them.